These 7 T cell receptor beta chains were all obtained from the same sample, sequenced in a study of control samples from healthy donors and cancer patients. Generated by immunoSEQ multiplex PCR, the TCRdb table keeps only in-frame clones and is missing some. Here the sample spans about 55,000 clones, approximately 94% being singletons. The sample was blood. The receptors originated from a woman in her late teens or twenties in good health.

This chain links TRBV6-1 with TRBJ1-2; 7 positions agree with TRBD1. V shed 2 bases and J 0 bases; nucleotides not matched to a gene: 3. Germline CDR1 MNHNS, CDR2 SASEGT. The CDR3 has 15 residues. DNA for the CDR3: TGTGCCAGCAGTGAATGGACAGGTCCTAACTATGGCTACACCTTC. Protein sequence: CASSEWTGPNYGYTF.

In nucleotides, the CDR3 is TGTGCCAGCAGTCACAGGGTTAAGTCCTACGAGCAGTACTTC. This translates into CASSHRVKSYEQYF. The chain joins TRBV28 to TRBJ2-7, with D tentatively TRBD1 (6 bases). Germline V gene data show CDR1 as MDHEN and CDR2 as SYDVKM. V lost 5 bases and J 1 base, leaving 12 bases between the germline ends. This CDR3 spans 14 amino acids.

The sample holds one count of this clone. The chain carries TRBV7-9 and TRBJ1-2, with D perhaps matching TRBD1 (6 bases). The germline V gene has CDR1 SEHNR and CDR2 FQNEAQ (reference sequence). Trimming took off 1 base at V and 6 bases at J, with 15 bases between the two ends. The CDR3 spans 15 residues. The CDR3 here is CASSLVGISGDGYTF. DNA for the CDR3: TGTGCCAGCAGCTTAGTCGGGATTTCAGGGGATGGCTACACCTTC.

V usage is TRBV9 and J usage is TRBJ1-2; D unresolved. V was trimmed by 0 bases and J by 0 bases, leaving 9 bases between them. Per the germline V gene, CDR1 is SGDLS and CDR2 is YYNGEE. The CDR3 consists of 15 residues. The CDR3 region is CASSVDPGSNYGYTF. DNA of the CDR3: TGTGCCAGCAGCGTAGACCCCGGATCTAACTATGGCTACACCTTC.

This chain links TRBV4-1 with TRBJ2-7; TRBD2 matches at 12 bases. The CDR3 has 17 amino acids. The trim removed 0 bases at V and 3 bases at J, leaving 6 bases unmatched. Germline V CDR1 and CDR2: MGHRA, YSYEKL. CDR3 bases: TGCGCCAGCAGCCAAGACCCTAGCGGGGGGGCCTTCTACGAGCAGTACTTC. Its translation is CASSQDPSGGAFYEQYF.

This chain uses TRBV5-8 with TRBJ1-5, with D unclear. The CDR3 runs to 12 residues. Trimming removed 3 bases at V and 3 bases at J, with 4 bases between. Germline CDR1 reads SGHTS; CDR2 reads YDEGEE. The DNA for the CDR3 is TGTGCCAGCAGCTCCTTCAATCAGCCCCAGCATTTT. Residues: CASSSFNQPQHF.

The CDR3 DNA reads TGCGCCAGCAGCAACTCCTACGAGCAGTACTTC. Translation: CASSNSYEQYF. The chain couples TRBV5-1 to TRBJ2-7; the D is unclear. With 4 bases removed from V and 0 bases from J, the gap between germline ends came to 2 bases. This CDR3 contains 11 residues. In germline, CDR1 is SGHRS, CDR2 YFSETQ.